This is a list of T cell receptor beta chains from one sample in a study of response to subunit inactivated influenza vaccine. TCRdb reprocessed the RT-PCR reads via MiXCR and lists one record per CDR3 protein. The data show over 750,000 distinct CDR3 sequences, around 20% seen once. Here the sequenced sample was PBMCs from blood, taken roughly 5 days after vaccination. These receptors were taken from a man aged 45-60 years who received an inactivated influenza vaccine. CDR3s include the opening cysteine and the closing phenylalanine or tryptophan. A D gene is named only where the DNA matches it firmly. Not all rows give a size; the values are once, few, many and, for expanded clones, a class.

v_call	clone_size	j_call	d_call	cdr3_aa	cdr3_nt
TRBV9	few	TRBJ2-1	TRBD2	CASSVGLATYNEQFF	TGTGCCAGCAGCGTAGGACTAGCCACCTACAATGAGCAGTTCTTC
TRBV20-1	few	TRBJ2-5	.	CSARDTGYFFGEETQYF	TGCAGTGCTAGAGATACAGGGTATTTTTTCGGGGAAGAGACCCAGTACTTC
TRBV5-1	once	TRBJ2-1	.	CASSLEGGTIREQFF	TGCGCCAGCAGCTTGGAAGGCGGGACGATTCGGGAGCAGTTCTTC
TRBV29-1	many	TRBJ2-7	.	CSVEDETTQYF	TGCAGCGTTGAAGATGAGACAACGCAGTACTTC
TRBV27	few	TRBJ2-3	.	CASSPKTNPDTQYF	TGTGCCAGCAGTCCGAAGACGAATCCAGATACGCAGTATTTT
TRBV7-2	.	TRBJ1-5	.	CASSEGGLHQPQHF	TGTGCCAGCAGCGAAGGGGGGCTACATCAGCCCCAGCATTTT
TRBV12-3/TRBV12-4	many	TRBJ2-7	.	CAPYEQYF	TGTGCCCCCTACGAGCAGTACTTC
TRBV7-9	many	TRBJ2-2	.	CASSSWTGTNTGELFF	TGTGCCAGCAGCTCATGGACGGGTACGAACACCGGGGAGCTGTTTTTT
TRBV12-3/TRBV12-4	few	TRBJ1-3	.	CASSYHSGNTIYF	TGTGCCAGCAGTTACCACTCTGGAAACACCATATATTTT
TRBV7-8	.	TRBJ2-7	TRBD2	CASSRTSGIRKEQYF	TGTGCCAGCAGCCGGACTAGCGGGATTAGGAAAGAGCAGTACTTC
TRBV28	few	TRBJ2-6	.	CASSFWKAPGANVLTF	TGTGCCAGCAGTTTTTGGAAGGCCCCGGGAGCCAACGTCCTGACTTTC
TRBV11-2	.	TRBJ1-3	.	CASSLDWGTPSGTIYF	TGTGCCAGCAGCTTAGATTGGGGGACGCCCTCCGGCACCATATATTTT
TRBV28	.	TRBJ2-7	TRBD2	CASRLLVSGNPHEQYF	TGTGCCAGCAGGCTCTTGGTGAGCGGGAACCCTCACGAGCAGTACTTC
TRBV29-1	.	TRBJ2-5	.	CSVEGSEEETQYF	TGCAGCGTTGAAGGGTCAGAGGAAGAGACCCAGTACTTC
TRBV11-1	.	TRBJ1-2	.	CASSLAGRQQIPNYGYTF	TGTGCCAGCAGCTTAGCGGGGCGGCAACAGATCCCAAACTATGGCTACACCTTC
TRBV4-3	few	TRBJ1-2	.	CASSQSSGRIDYGYTF	TGCGCCAGCAGCCAAAGTTCGGGGAGAATTGACTATGGCTACACCTTC
TRBV7-2	many	TRBJ2-1	.	CASSRVPREEQFF	TGTGCCAGCAGCCGCGTTCCCCGGGAGGAGCAGTTCTTC